The rows below give T cell receptor beta chains drawn from one sample of a study of shared clonotypes between healthy human individuals. Produced via immunoSEQ multiplex PCR; TCRdb's table is partial and in-frame only. The table records about 1.9 million clones, 93% of them present only once. The sample was naive CD8+ T cells from PBMCs. Receptors originate from a man aged 18 to 35 in good health. Some clones in this sample may be carry-over from other donors' samples. Both conserved end residues are part of each CDR3. Each record gives: D gene, J gene, clone size, V gene, CDR3 DNA, CDR3 protein. The D gene is left open where the match is weak. Size is omitted from some rows. Given values are once, few, many or a class for expanded clones.

NA | TRBJ2-6 | NA | TRBV7-9 | TGTGCCAGCCAGCTATTCAACTCTGGGGCCAACGTCCTGACTTTC | CASQLFNSGANVLTF
NA | TRBJ2-5 | NA | TRBV11-2 | TGTGCCAGCATCCACCGTACCCAAGAGACCCAGTACTTC | CASIHRTQETQYF
NA | TRBJ1-2 | NA | TRBV29-1 | TGCAGCGTTGTTACGGGGAGGGACGGCTACACCTTC | CSVVTGRDGYTF
TRBD2 | TRBJ2-7 | NA | TRBV28 | TGTGCCAGCCGCTGGACTAGCGGATCGTACGAGCAGTACTTC | CASRWTSGSYEQYF
TRBD1 | TRBJ2-1 | NA | TRBV11-2 | TGTGCCAGCAGCTTAAACTTCCGAGACAGGGGGTGGACCAATGAGCAGTTCTTC | CASSLNFRDRGWTNEQFF
NA | TRBJ1-2 | NA | TRBV27 | TGTGCCAGCAGTTTATCGGGGAGTTACTATGGCTACACCTTC | CASSLSGSYYGYTF
TRBD1 | TRBJ1-2 | NA | TRBV4-2 | TGTGCCAGCAGCCTCGACAGGGTTGATGGCTACACCTTC | CASSLDRVDGYTF
NA | TRBJ2-1 | NA | TRBV19 | TGTGCCAGTAGTATGTTGTTTCAGGGTGGGTACAATGAGCAGTTCTTC | CASSMLFQGGYNEQFF
TRBD1 | TRBJ2-3 | NA | TRBV9 | TGTGCCAGCAGCGACAGGGGGGCCCCCGCAGATACGCAGTATTTT | CASSDRGAPADTQYF
NA | TRBJ1-2 | NA | TRBV6-1 | TGTGCCAGCAGTGGGACAGTTCTTTATGGCTACACCTTC | CASSGTVLYGYTF
TRBD2 | TRBJ2-7 | NA | TRBV28 | TGTGCCAGCAGTGCCCGGACTAGCCGCATCGGCGAGCAGTACTTC | CASSARTSRIGEQYF
TRBD2 | TRBJ2-3 | NA | TRBV7-3 | TGTGCCAGCAGCTTAGCGGGAGGTGCAGATACGCAGTATTTT | CASSLAGGADTQYF
NA | TRBJ1-1 | NA | TRBV4-1 | TGCGCCAGCAGCCAGTCCCCCGGGGGCCGGACTGAAGCTTTCTTT | CASSQSPGGRTEAFF
NA | TRBJ2-2 | NA | TRBV11-3 | TGTGCCAGCAGCGGGAGTTACACCGGGGAGCTGTTTTTT | CASSGSYTGELFF
NA | TRBJ1-2 | NA | TRBV5-1 | TGCGCCAGCAGCTTGGCTGGGGACTACACCTTC | CASSLAGDYTF
NA | TRBJ1-4 | once | TRBV6-6 | TGTGCCAGCAGTCCCGGGCTCCAAAATGAAAAACTGTTTTTT | CASSPGLQNEKLFF